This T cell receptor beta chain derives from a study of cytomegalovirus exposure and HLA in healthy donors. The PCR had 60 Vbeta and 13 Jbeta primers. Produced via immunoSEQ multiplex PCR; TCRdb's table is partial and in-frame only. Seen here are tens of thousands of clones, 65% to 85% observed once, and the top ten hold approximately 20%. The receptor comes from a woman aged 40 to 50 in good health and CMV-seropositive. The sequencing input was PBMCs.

The CDR3 loop reads CASTFTGLGTEAFF. The CDR3 DNA is TGTGCCAGCACCTTCACAGGGTTAGGCACTGAAGCTTTCTTT. The chain couples TRBV28 to TRBJ1-1; perhaps TRBD1 as D (6 bases). The CDR3 covers 14 residues. The germline V and J ends were trimmed by 7 bases and 4 bases, with 16 bases remaining between them. Germline V lookup: CDR1 MDHEN, CDR2 SYDVKM.